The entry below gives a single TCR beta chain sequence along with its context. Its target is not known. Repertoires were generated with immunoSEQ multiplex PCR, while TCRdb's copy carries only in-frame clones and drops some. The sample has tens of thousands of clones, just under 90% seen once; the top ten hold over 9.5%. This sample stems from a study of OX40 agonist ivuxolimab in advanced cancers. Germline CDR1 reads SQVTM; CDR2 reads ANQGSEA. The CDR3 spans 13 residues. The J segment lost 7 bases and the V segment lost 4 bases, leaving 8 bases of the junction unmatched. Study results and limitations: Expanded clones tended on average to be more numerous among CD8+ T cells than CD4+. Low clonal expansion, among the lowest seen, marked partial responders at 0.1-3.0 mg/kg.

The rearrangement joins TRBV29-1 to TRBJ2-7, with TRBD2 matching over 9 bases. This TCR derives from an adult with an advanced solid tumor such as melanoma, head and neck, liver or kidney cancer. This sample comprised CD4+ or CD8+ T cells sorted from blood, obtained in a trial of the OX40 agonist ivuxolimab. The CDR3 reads CSVAVSGSGEQYF. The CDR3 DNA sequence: TGCAGCGTTGCTGTTAGCGGGAGTGGTGAGCAGTACTTC.